This T cell receptor beta chain is drawn from a study of regulatory T cells in long-lasting Graves disease. Notes on the study in general: Repertoires from persistent disease leaned toward TRBV28, TRBJ1-2 and TRBJ2-5.

Germline loops: CDR1 SGHAT, CDR2 FQNNGV. V dropped 4 bases and J dropped 1 base, with 11 bases sitting between them. This CDR3 is 15 amino acids long. This clonotype was recorded many times. Its specificity is not known. Building of the TCR beta libraries involved iRepertoire HTBI primers and Arm-PCR of CDR3 regions. Original processing notes: Identified across the samples were fewer than 70 TRBV segments and about 15 TRBJ segments. TCRdb processed the multiplex PCR reads anew with MiXCR; each CDR3 protein has one entry. TCRdb, not the authors, supplied the V and J calls. The sample carries 350,000 to 450,000 distinct CDR3 sequences, under 25% recorded once. Time point given: persistent/refractory GD, antithyroid drugs over 5 years with positive TRAb. RNA extracted from PBMCs served as the sequencing template.

The sequences come from peripheral blood mononuclear cells (PBMCs), collected when the disease was refractory, from a patient treated with antithyroid drugs. The clonotype was recovered from a female donor with Graves disease. V and J are TRBV11-2 and TRBJ1-5; weak D call: TRBD1 (6 bases). CDR3 sequence (DNA): TGTGCCAGCAGCTCGACAGGTGCAAGCAATCAGCCCCAGCATTTT. It yields the protein CASSSTGASNQPQHF.